This T cell receptor (beta chain) was recovered during a study of vaccination effects on CD4 cells after COVID-19. Here immunoSEQ multiplex PCR was the method, and the copy in TCRdb shows in-frame clones only, minus some. The table has about 41,000 clones, roughly 76% seen once; the top ten hold approximately 25%. This CDR3 region has 15 residues. Germline values: CDR1 MNHEY, CDR2 SMNVEV (reference sequence). The ends were cut back, 0 bases at V and 2 bases at J, with 10 bases in the middle. Prior to sequencing, the ViraFEST assay stimulated PBMC with viral peptide pools, which expanded the antigen-specific CD4+ T cells. CD4+ T cells were isolated after about eleven days of culture. The study found no prior SARS-CoV-2 infection in the vaccine recipients, who tested negative for nucleocapsid antibodies. A density of around 2 million PBMC per well was used; these cells were cultured with 9.5 to 10 IU/ml IL-2 and around 9.6 ug/ml peptides. IL-2 medium supplanted half the medium on days 3 and 7.

This clone has a handful of counts. Its cognate antigen is unknown. The source is a human donor who received a COVID-19 vaccine. This chain uses TRBV27 with TRBJ1-1; D gene ambiguous. Sequencing used CD4+ T cells from PBMCs cultured with HCoV-OC43 spike peptides, obtained before COVID-19 vaccination. This sample's subset: HCoV-OC43 spike overlapping peptide pool stimulation. The CDR3 loop is CASSLSRTANTEAFF. The CDR3, as DNA: TGTGCCAGCAGTTTATCTCGGACGGCCAACACTGAAGCTTTCTTT.